Below, 18 T cell receptor beta chains from the same sample are listed, as sequenced in a study of early T cells in non-severe SARS-CoV-2 infection. TCRdb independently ran MiXCR on the 5' RACE reads; one entry per CDR3 protein. Here the sample spans roughly 34,000 distinct CDR3 sequences, around 6.8% being singletons. The specimen was whole blood, collected at baseline. The receptors were sampled from an adult who was a healthcare worker with PCR-confirmed SARS-CoV-2 infection or an uninfected control (not recorded which).

The genes are TRBV19 and TRBJ2-7, with D possibly being TRBD2 (5 bases). Looked up from germline, CDR1 is LNHDA and CDR2 is SQIVND (reference sequence). The CDR3 extends over 13 amino acids. Trimming removed 5 bases from V and 7 bases from J, with 15 bases in between. The CDR3 DNA reads as TGTGCCAGTAGTCCAACCTTGTCGGGGGAGCAGTACGTC. Translation gives CASSPTLSGEQYV.

This clonotype was seen many times. The gene calls are TRBV6-1 and TRBJ2-7; no firm D call. CDR3 size: 15 residues. In germline, CDR1 is MNHNS, CDR2 SASEGT. V lost 2 bases to trimming and J lost 4 bases, with 15 bases between them. The CDR3 protein is CASSERYGSLYEQYV. The CDR3 DNA reads TGTGCCAGCAGTGAACGGTACGGCAGTCTGTACGAGCAGTACGTC.

This clonotype was seen only a few times. The chain recombines TRBV12-3 or TRBV12-4 with TRBJ2-3; D unclear. The CDR3 runs 12 residues. V lost 5 bases and J 2 bases, leaving 5 bases between the germline ends. The CDR3 spells CASSLHTDTQYF. The DNA for the CDR3 is TGTGCCAGCAGTCTCCACACAGATACGCAGTATTTT.

The chain joins TRBV6-2 or TRBV6-3 to TRBJ2-1; 7 bases align to TRBD1. The CDR3 contains 15 residues. The junction had 9 bases not matched to a gene; V was cut back by 4 bases and J by 6 bases. Germline V CDR1 and CDR2: MNHEY, SVGEGT. CDR3 in DNA: TGTGCCAGCAGTTCAGGCCAGGGGGTTCGCAATGAGCAGTTCTTC. Translating gives CASSSGQGVRNEQFF.

This clonotype was counted at least ten times. The junction shows a germline mismatch at one end, possibly a read error. V gene TRBV19 combines with J gene TRBJ2-1; D possibly corresponds to TRBD2 (5 bases). The CDR3 is 16 amino acids. Germline-derived CDR1 and CDR2 are LNHDA and SQIVND (reference sequence). In nucleotides, the CDR3 is TGTGCCAGTAGCATAACGGGGTGGGCGAGCTACAATGAGCAGCTCTTC. Translation: CASSITGWASYNEQLF.

The chain employs TRBV6-5 and TRBJ2-1, with TRBD1 identical over 11 bases. Germline values: CDR1 MNHEY, CDR2 SVGAGI. Trimming took 5 bases from V and 0 from J; bases not matched to a gene: 15. The CDR3 length is 20 residues. The CDR3 sequence is CASSTPGGQGVLSSYNEQFF. The CDR3 nucleotides are TGTGCCAGCAGTACCCCAGGGGGACAGGGGGTCCTAAGCTCCTACAATGAGCAGTTCTTC.

This clonotype was found many times. The J gene is TRBJ1-1, the V gene TRBV4-3; D perhaps matches TRBD1 (5 bases). The CDR3 spans 15 residues. Per germline, CDR1 LGHNA and CDR2 YSLEER. V was pared by 1 base and J by 2 bases, with 11 bases between. The CDR3 protein is CASSQVKGFNTEAFF. For the CDR3, the DNA is TGCGCCAGCAGCCAAGTAAAGGGGTTTAACACTGAAGCTTTCTTT.

This clonotype was observed a handful of times. V usage is TRBV10-3 and J usage is TRBJ1-1, with TRBD1 as a possible D gene (5 bases). CDR1 is ENHRY, CDR2 SYGVKD, per germline. This CDR3 region has 14 residues. V was trimmed by 6 bases and J by 1 base, leaving 12 bases between them. The chain's CDR3 is CAIRLDGGNTEAFF. The DNA for the CDR3 is TGTGCCATCAGGCTAGACGGGGGGAACACTGAAGCTTTCTTT.

The V and J genes are TRBV24-1 and TRBJ1-5; unclear D gene. Germline CDR1 is KGHDR and CDR2 is SFDVKD. The V end was cut by 2 bases, the J end by 3 bases, with 16 bases between. The CDR3 loop spans 17 amino acids. DNA of the CDR3: TGTGCCACCAGTGATTCCTCCCGGATAGGAAACAATCAGCCCCAGCATTTT. As protein: CATSDSSRIGNNQPQHF.

This clonotype was seen more than once but under ten times. The chain couples TRBV3-1 to TRBJ1-2; unclear D gene. Germline V gene sequence: CDR1 LGHDT, CDR2 YNNKEL (reference sequence). Trimming removed 0 bases at V and 5 bases at J, with 10 bases between. The CDR3 is 14 amino acids. CDR3 DNA: TGTGCCAGCAGCCAAGAACACCGACCTTATGGCTACACCTTC. Translating it yields CASSQEHRPYGYTF.

The sample holds a few counts of this clonotype. The chain couples TRBV20-1 to TRBJ2-1; TRBD1 might be the D (6 bases). V was trimmed by 5 bases and J by 0 bases, leaving 23 bases between them. CDR3 length: 18 amino acids. CDR1 is DFQATT and CDR2 is SNEGSKA in the germline V gene (reference sequence). CDR3 in DNA: TGCAGTGCTTTCTCCGGGACACCCTCCAAAGGCTCCTACAATGAGCAGTTCTTC. The encoded protein is CSAFSGTPSKGSYNEQFF.

The table lists this clonotype with many counts. This sequence joins TRBV6-2 or TRBV6-3 and TRBJ2-5; D ambiguous. The CDR3 consists of 17 residues. The germline V gene encodes CDR1 MNHEY and CDR2 SVGEGT. V gave up 6 bases and J gave up 2 bases, with 22 bases separating them. DNA for the CDR3: TGTGCCAGCAGCTTGCAGATACCGTCTTTTGGGCAAGAGACCCAGTACTTC. As protein: CASSLQIPSFGQETQYF.

The CDR3 nucleotides read TGTCCAGGAAGGGAGGGCAATCAGCCCCAGCATTTT. It is translated as CPGREGNQPQHF. The rearrangement links TRBV9 to TRBJ1-5; no definite D call. The V gene's germline CDR1 is SGDLS and CDR2 YYNGEE. The CDR3 length is 12 residues.

This clonotype was recorded many times. The CDR3 protein is CASSPNKSTNEKLFF. DNA of the CDR3: TGTGCCAGCAGTCCGAACAAATCAACTAATGAAAAACTGTTTTTT. The rearrangement joins TRBV12-3 or TRBV12-4 to TRBJ1-4; D is unresolved. The CDR3 totals 15 residues. V was pared by 5 bases and J by 0 bases, with 10 bases between.

This chain links TRBV7-2 with TRBJ1-4; D unresolved. The V gene lost 5 bases and the J gene lost 5 bases, with 18 bases spanning the gap. The CDR3 covers 16 residues. CDR1 and CDR2 from the germline V gene are SGHTA and FQGNSA. The CDR3 DNA reads TGTGCCAGCAGCCCTGGGTTTTCGGGCCAAAATGAAAAACTGTTTTTT. It specifies CASSPGFSGQNEKLFF.

The chain combines TRBV12-3 or TRBV12-4 with TRBJ2-2; 10 positions agree with TRBD2. J was trimmed by 5 bases and V by 3 bases; bases with no gene match: 6. This CDR3 has 16 amino acids. The CDR3 nucleotides are TGTGCCAGCAGTTTTAGCGGGAGGCTTTTAACCGGGGAGCTGTTTTTT. It yields the protein CASSFSGRLLTGELFF.

There are a few counts of this clonotype. The J gene is TRBJ1-3, the V gene TRBV12-3 or TRBV12-4; no clear D gene. V lost 6 bases to trimming and J lost 4 bases, with 7 bases between them. The CDR3 has 12 amino acids. Here the CDR3 reads CASSFAGNTIYF. The CDR3 DNA follows: TGTGCCAGCAGCTTTGCCGGAAACACCATATATTTT.

This clonotype occurred a few times. The CDR3 loop reads CAISEPTSTDTQYF. CDR3 DNA: TGTGCCATCAGTGAGCCAACCAGCACAGATACGCAGTATTTT. This chain connects TRBV10-3 to TRBJ2-3; no reliable D call. Trimming shortened V by 2 bases and J by 0 bases, and 6 bases separated the two germline ends. CDR1 and CDR2 (germline): ENHRY, SYGVKD. This CDR3 comprises 14 residues.